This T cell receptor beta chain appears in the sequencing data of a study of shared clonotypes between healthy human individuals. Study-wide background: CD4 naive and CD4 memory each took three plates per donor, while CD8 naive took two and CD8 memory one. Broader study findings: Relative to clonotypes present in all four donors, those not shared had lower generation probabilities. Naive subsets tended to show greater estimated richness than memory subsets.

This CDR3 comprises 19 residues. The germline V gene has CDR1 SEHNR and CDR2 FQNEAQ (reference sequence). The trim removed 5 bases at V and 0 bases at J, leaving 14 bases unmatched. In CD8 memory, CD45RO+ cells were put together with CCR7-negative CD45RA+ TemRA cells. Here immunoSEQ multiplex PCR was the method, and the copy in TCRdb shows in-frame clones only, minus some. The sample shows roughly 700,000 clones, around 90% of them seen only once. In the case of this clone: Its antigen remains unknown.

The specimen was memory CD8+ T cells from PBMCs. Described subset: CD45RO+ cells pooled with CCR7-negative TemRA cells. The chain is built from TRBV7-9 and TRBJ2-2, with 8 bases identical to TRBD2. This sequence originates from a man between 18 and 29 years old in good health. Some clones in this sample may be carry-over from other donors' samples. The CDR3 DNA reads TGTGCCAGCAGCCCCGGGTCGGGAGGGCCGGAGCCGAACACCGGGGAGCTGTTTTTT. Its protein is CASSPGSGGPEPNTGELFF. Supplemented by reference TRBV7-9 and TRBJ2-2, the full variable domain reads DTGVSQNPRHKITKRGQNVTFRCDPISEHNRLYWYRQTLGQGPEFLTYFQNEAQLEKSRLLSDRFSAERPKGSFSTLEIQRTEQGDSAMYLCASSPGSGGPEPNTGELFFGEGSRLTVL.